Each of the 6 T cell receptor beta chains below was sequenced from the same sample in a study of shared clonotypes between healthy human individuals. Sequenced by immunoSEQ multiplex PCR; TCRdb stores in-frame clones only, minus some. Here the sample spans approximately 2.3 million clones, 90% to 95% being singletons. The sequencing sample was made of naive CD4+ T cells from PBMCs. Documented subset: CD45RA+ positively selected. The receptors were sampled from a man between 18 and 35 years old in good health. Some clones in this sample may be carry-over from other donors' samples.

This chain links TRBV9 with TRBJ1-2; unclear D gene. Trimming removed 1 base at V and 2 bases at J, with 6 bases between. The germline V gene has CDR1 SGDLS and CDR2 YYNGEE. The CDR3 covers 13 residues. The CDR3 region is CASSVNKNYGYTF. The DNA for the CDR3 is TGTGCCAGCAGCGTAAATAAAAACTATGGCTACACCTTC.

The chain joins TRBV6-1 to TRBJ2-7; 8 nucleotides line up with TRBD1. Germline lookup yields CDR1 MNHNS and CDR2 SASEGT. V was clipped by 6 bases and J by 1 base; unmatched bases: 8. The CDR3 is 15 amino acids. CDR3 protein: CASRAGTGLSYEQYF. For the CDR3, the DNA is TGTGCCAGCAGAGCCGGGACAGGACTTTCCTACGAGCAGTACTTC.

Comments on this clone: The sample has other DNA sequences that encode this CDR3 too. This chain uses TRBV7-9 with TRBJ2-7; D uncertain. Germline assignment: CDR1 SEHNR and CDR2 FQNEAQ (reference sequence). This CDR3 spans 11 amino acids. Trimming left V 2 bases short and J 4 bases short, with 3 bases between. The DNA for the CDR3 is TGTGCCAGCAGCTTAACATACGAGCAGTACTTC. Translation: CASSLTYEQYF. Using reference TRBV7-9 and TRBJ2-7 for the parts outside the CDR3, the full variable domain is DTGVSQNPRHKITKRGQNVTFRCDPISEHNRLYWYRQTLGQGPEFLTYFQNEAQLEKSRLLSDRFSAERPKGSFSTLEIQRTEQGDSAMYLCASSLTYEQYFGPGTRLTVT.

V usage is TRBV6-1 and J usage is TRBJ1-2; D remains ambiguous. This CDR3 spans 13 amino acids. Trimming cost V 6 bases and J 3 bases, with 11 bases left between them. CDR1 MNHNS and CDR2 SASEGT come from the germline V gene. The CDR3 region is CASSIRTYYGYTF. The CDR3 DNA reads TGTGCCAGCAGCATCAGGACTTACTATGGCTACACCTTC.

The sample holds one count of this clone. The V and J genes are TRBV27 and TRBJ2-7, with TRBD2 matching over 7 bases. CDR1 is MNHEY, CDR2 SMNVEV, per germline (reference sequence). V lost 8 bases and J lost 3; bases outside the gene matches: 7. The CDR3 is 13 amino acids. Here the CDR3 DNA reads TGTGCCAGCGGAAAGCGGGAAGTCTACGAGCAGTACTTC. This encodes CASGKREVYEQYF.

To note about this clone: This same CDR3 is encoded by further DNA sequences in the sample. This sequence joins TRBV7-3 and TRBJ2-5; 9 positions agree with TRBD2. The CDR3 spans 14 residues. V shed 6 bases and J 5 bases; nucleotides not matched to a gene: 7. Germline V gene lookup returns CDR1 SGHTA and CDR2 FQGTGA. DNA of the CDR3: TGTGCCAGCAGTCTTAGCGGGAGTGGGGAGACCCAGTACTTC. This codes for CASSLSGSGETQYF.